This record covers a single TCR beta chain. What it binds is unknown. This CDR3 is built from 14 residues. The germline CDR1 and CDR2 sequences are DFQATT and SNEGSKA (reference sequence). The V and J ends lost 2 bases and 1 base respectively, with 8 bases between them. Healthy Caucasian individuals from Russia aged about 6 to 90 were enrolled as donors. Total RNA was isolated from each sample in quantities of at least 5 micrograms. The entry originates in a study of blood T cells in healthy people across ages. Study-wide points: Observed TCR beta diversity per million T cells went down as age went up. This fall followed a roughly linear course with age.

The use of a sample-barcoded 5' primer and a J-beta primer mix characterized a second PCR of roughly 6 to 11 cycles. Using its own MiXCR run on the 5' RACE reads, TCRdb lists one record per CDR3 protein. The sample yields 1,300,000 or so distinct CDR3 sequences, almost 60% seen once. The sample comprised blood. This receptor was obtained from a man aged 18 to 29 in good health. V and J are TRBV20-1 and TRBJ2-2; D not resolved. Here the CDR3 DNA reads TGCAGTGCTAGACTCCCAGGGAACACCGGGGAGCTGTTTTTT. This encodes CSARLPGNTGELFF.